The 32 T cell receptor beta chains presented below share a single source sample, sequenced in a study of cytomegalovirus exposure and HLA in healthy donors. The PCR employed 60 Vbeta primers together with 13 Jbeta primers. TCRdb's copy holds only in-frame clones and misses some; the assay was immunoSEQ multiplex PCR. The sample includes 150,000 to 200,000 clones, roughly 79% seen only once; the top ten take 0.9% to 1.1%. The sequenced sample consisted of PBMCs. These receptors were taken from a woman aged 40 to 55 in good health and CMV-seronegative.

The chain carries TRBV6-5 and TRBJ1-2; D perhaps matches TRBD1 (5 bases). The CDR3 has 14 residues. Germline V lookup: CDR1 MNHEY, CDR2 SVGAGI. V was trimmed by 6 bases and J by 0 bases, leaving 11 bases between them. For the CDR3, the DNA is TGTGCCAGCAGGCCCGGGGGAGCTAACTATGGCTACACCTTC. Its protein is CASRPGGANYGYTF.

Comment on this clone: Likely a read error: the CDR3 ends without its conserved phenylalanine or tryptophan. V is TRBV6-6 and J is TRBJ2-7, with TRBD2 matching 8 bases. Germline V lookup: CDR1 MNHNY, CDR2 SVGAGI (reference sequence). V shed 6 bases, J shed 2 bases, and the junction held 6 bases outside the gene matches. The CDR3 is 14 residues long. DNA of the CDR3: TGTGCCAGCAGCCCTACTAGCGGCGCCTACGAGCAGTACCTC. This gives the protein CASSPTSGAYEQYL.

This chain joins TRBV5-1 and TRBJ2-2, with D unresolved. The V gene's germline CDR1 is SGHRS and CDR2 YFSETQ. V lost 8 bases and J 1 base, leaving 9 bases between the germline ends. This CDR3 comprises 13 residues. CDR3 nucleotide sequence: TGCGCCAGTGAGACTGGGAACACCGGGGAGCTGTTTTTT. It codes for CASETGNTGELFF.

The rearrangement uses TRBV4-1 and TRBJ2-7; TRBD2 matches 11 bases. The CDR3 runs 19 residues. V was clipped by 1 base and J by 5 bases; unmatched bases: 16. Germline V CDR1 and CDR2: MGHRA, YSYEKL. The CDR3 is CASSQGQGGDGLAGDEQYF. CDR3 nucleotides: TGCGCCAGCAGCCAAGGTCAAGGGGGTGATGGACTAGCGGGCGACGAGCAGTACTTC.

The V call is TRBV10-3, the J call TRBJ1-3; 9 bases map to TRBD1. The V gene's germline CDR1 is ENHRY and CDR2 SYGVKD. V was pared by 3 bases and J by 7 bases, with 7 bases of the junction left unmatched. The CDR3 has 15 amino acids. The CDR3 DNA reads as TGTGCCATCAGTGAAGAACAGGGGGCTCGGAACACCATATATTTT. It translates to CAISEEQGARNTIYF.

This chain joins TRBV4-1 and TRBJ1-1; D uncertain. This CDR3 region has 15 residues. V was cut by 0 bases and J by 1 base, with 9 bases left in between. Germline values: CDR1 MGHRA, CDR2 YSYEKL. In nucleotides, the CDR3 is TGCGCCAGCAGCCAAGATTTATCAGAGAACACTGAAGCTTTCTTT. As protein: CASSQDLSENTEAFF.

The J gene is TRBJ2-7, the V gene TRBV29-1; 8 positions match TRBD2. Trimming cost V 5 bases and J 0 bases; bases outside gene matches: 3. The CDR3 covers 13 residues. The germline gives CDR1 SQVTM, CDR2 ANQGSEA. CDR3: CSVSGGSSYEQYF. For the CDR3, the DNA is TGCAGCGTTTCGGGAGGGTCCTCCTACGAGCAGTACTTC.

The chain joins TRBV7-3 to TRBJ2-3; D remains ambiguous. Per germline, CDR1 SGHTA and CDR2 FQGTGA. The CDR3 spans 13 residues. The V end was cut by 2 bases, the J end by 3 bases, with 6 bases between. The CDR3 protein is CASSLYGTDTQYF. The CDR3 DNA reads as TGTGCCAGCAGCTTATACGGGACAGATACGCAGTATTTT.

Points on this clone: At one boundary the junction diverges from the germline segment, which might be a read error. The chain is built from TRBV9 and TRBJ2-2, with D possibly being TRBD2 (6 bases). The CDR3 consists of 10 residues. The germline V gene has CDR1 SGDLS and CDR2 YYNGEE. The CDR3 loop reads CASLERREIF. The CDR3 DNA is TGTGCCAGCTTGGAGAGGAGGGAAATTTTT.

The CDR3 coding sequence is TGTGCCAGCAGTGAAGTGTGGACAGGGAACAATGAGCAGTTCTTC. Residues: CASSEVWTGNNEQFF. The chain carries TRBV6-1 and TRBJ2-1; 8 bases match TRBD1. The CDR3 has 15 amino acids. Losses at the gene ends were 1 base for V and 5 bases for J; bases not matched to a gene: 4. Germline V gene data show CDR1 as MNHNS and CDR2 as SASEGT.

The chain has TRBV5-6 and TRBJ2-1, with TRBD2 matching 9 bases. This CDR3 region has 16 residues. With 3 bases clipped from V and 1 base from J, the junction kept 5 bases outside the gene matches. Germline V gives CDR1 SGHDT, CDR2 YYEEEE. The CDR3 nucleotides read TGTGCCAGCAGCTGGGGTAGCGGGGGATCCTACAATGAGCAGTTCTTC. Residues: CASSWGSGGSYNEQFF.

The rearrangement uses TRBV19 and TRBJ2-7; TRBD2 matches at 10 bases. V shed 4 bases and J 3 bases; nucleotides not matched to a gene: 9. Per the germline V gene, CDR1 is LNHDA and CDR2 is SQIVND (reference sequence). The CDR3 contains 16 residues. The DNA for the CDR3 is TGTGCCAGTAGTACCTTCTCCGGGACTAGCGACTACGAGCAGTACTTC. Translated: CASSTFSGTSDYEQYF.

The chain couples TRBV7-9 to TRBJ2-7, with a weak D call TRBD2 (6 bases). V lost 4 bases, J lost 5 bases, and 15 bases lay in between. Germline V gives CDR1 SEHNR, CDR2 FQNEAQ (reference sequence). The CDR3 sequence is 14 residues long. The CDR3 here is CASSSDWRGNEQYF. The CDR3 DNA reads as TGTGCCAGCAGCTCGGACTGGAGGGGCAACGAGCAGTACTTC.

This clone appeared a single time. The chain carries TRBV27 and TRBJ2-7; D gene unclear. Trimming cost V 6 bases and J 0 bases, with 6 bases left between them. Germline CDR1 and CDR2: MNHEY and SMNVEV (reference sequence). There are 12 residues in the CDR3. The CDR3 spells CASRALSYEQYF. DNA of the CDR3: TGTGCCAGCAGGGCCCTCTCCTACGAGCAGTACTTC.

Here the CDR3 DNA reads TGTGCCAGCGTGACTAGCGCCCTCAGAGATACGCAGTATTTT. Amino acid sequence: CASVTSALRDTQYF. The chain carries TRBV6-6 and TRBJ2-3, with 8 bases identical to TRBD2. The trim removed 8 bases at V and 5 bases at J, leaving 9 bases unmatched. This CDR3 has 14 residues. From germline, CDR1 is MNHNY and CDR2 SVGAGI (reference sequence).

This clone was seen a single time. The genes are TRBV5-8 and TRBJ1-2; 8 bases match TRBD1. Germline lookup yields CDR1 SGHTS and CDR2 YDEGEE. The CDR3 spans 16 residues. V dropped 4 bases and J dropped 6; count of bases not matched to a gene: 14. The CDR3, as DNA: TGTGCCAGCAGCCGAGGATCCGACAGGGGATCCCATGGCTACACCTTC. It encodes CASSRGSDRGSHGYTF.

CDR3 sequence (DNA): TGTGCCAGCGGCTCCGGGACAGGGGGCTCAGGCGCTGAAGCTTTCTTT. This sequence encodes CASGSGTGGSGAEAFF. The rearrangement joins TRBV28 to TRBJ1-1; 12 bases agree with TRBD1. The CDR3 loop spans 16 amino acids. CDR1 and CDR2 (germline): MDHEN, SYDVKM. V dropped 8 bases and J dropped 6; count of bases not matched to a gene: 13.

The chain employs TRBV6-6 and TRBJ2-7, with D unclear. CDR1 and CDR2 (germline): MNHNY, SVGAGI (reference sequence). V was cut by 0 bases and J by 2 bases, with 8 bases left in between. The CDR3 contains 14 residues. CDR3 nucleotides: TGTGCCAGCAGTTACTCCGTGACTCCCTACGAGCAGTACTTC. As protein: CASSYSVTPYEQYF.

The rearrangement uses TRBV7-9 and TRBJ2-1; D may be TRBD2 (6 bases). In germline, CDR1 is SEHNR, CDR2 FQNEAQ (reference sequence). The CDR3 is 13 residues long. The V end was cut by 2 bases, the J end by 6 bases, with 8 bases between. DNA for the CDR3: TGTGCCAGCAGCTTATCGGGAGCCAATGAGCAGTTCTTC. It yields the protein CASSLSGANEQFF.

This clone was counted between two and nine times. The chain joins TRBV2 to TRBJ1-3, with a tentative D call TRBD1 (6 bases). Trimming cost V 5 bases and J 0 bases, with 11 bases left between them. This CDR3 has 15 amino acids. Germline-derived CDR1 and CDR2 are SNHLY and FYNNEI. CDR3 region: CASSLAQGSGNTIYF. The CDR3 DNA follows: TGTGCCAGCAGTCTTGCACAGGGCTCTGGAAACACCATATATTTT.

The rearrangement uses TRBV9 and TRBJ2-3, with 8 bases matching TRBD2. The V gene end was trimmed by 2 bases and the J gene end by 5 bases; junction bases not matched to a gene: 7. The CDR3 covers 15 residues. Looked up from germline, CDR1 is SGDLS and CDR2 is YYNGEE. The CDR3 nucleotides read TGTGCCAGCAGCGTGCGAGCGGGAGTGGGAGATACGCAGTATTTT. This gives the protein CASSVRAGVGDTQYF.

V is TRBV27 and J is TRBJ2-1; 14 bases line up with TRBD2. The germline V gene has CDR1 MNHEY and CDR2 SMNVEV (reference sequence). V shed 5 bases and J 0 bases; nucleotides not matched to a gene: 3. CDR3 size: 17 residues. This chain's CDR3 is CASSRLAGGSSYNEQFF. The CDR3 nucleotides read TGTGCCAGCAGTCGACTAGCGGGAGGGTCCTCCTACAATGAGCAGTTCTTC.

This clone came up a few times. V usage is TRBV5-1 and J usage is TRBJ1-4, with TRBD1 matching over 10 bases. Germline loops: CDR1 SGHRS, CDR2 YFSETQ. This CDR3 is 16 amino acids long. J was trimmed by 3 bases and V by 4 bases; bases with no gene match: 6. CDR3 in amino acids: CASSPGQGSANEKLFF. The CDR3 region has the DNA TGCGCCAGCAGCCCGGGACAGGGGAGCGCTAATGAAAAACTGTTTTTT.

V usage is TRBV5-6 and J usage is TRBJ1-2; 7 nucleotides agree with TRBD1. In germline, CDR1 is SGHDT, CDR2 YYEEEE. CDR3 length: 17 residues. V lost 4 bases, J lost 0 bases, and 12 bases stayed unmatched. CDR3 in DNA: TGTGCCAGCAGCGCCCACGGAACAGGGGAGACTAACTATGGCTACACCTTC. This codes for CASSAHGTGETNYGYTF.

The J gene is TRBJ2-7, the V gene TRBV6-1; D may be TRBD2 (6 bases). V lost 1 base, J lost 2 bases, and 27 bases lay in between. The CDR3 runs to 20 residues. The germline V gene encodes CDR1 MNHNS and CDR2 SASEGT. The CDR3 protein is CASSEVWGSLVGEETYEQYF. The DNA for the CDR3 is TGTGCCAGCAGTGAAGTTTGGGGTTCCTTGGTGGGGGAGGAAACCTACGAGCAGTACTTC.

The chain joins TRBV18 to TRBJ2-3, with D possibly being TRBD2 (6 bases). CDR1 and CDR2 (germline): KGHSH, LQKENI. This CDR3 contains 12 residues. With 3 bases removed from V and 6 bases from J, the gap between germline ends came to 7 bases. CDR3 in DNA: TGTGCCAGCTCACCCCGGGGGGATACGCAGTATTTT. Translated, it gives CASSPRGDTQYF.

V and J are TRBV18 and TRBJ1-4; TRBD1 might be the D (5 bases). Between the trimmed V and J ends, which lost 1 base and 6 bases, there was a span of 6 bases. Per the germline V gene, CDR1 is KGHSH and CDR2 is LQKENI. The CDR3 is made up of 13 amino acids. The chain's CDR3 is CASSPRGDEKLFF. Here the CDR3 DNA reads TGTGCCAGCTCACCACGGGGGGATGAAAAACTGTTTTTT. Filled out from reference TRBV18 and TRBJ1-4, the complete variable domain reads NAGVMQNPRHLVRRRGQEARLRCSPMKGHSHVYWYRQLPEEGLKFMVYLQKENIIDESGMPKERFSAEFPKEGPSILRIQQVVRGDSAAYFCASSPRGDEKLFFGSGTQLSVL.

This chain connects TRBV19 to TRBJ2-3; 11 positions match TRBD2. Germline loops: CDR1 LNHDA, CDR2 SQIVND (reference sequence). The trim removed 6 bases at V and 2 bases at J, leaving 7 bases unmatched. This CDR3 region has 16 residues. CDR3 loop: CASRKGTSGPTDTQYF. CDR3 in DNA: TGTGCCAGTAGAAAGGGGACTAGCGGACCCACAGATACGCAGTATTTT.

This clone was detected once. The CDR3 region is CAISGLGDEQFF. For the CDR3, the DNA is TGTGCCATCAGTGGACTAGGCGATGAGCAGTTCTTC. The rearrangement links TRBV10-3 to TRBJ2-1; D might be TRBD2 (6 bases). Germline V lookup: CDR1 ENHRY, CDR2 SYGVKD. The CDR3 contains 12 residues. V was clipped by 4 bases and J by 8 bases, with 9 bases between them.

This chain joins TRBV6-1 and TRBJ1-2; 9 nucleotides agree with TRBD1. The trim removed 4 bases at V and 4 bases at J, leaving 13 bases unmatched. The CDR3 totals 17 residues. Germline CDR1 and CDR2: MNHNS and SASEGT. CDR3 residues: CASSASFFRDRVYGYTF. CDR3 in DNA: TGTGCCAGCAGTGCTTCCTTTTTTCGGGACAGGGTCTATGGCTACACCTTC.

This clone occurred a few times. CDR3 protein: CASSHPQGSYEQYF. Written as DNA, the CDR3 is TGTGCCAGCAGCCACCCACAGGGTTCCTACGAGCAGTACTTC. The gene calls are TRBV28 and TRBJ2-7, with a weak D call TRBD1 (6 bases). CDR1 is MDHEN and CDR2 is SYDVKM in the germline V gene. The CDR3 has 14 amino acids. With 6 bases removed from V and 1 base from J, the gap between germline ends came to 13 bases.

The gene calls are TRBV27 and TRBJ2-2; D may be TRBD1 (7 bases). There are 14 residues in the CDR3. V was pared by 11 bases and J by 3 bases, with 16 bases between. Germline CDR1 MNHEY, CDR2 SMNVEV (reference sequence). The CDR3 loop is CAAGGYVDTGELFF. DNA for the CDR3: TGTGCCGCAGGGGGGTACGTGGACACCGGGGAGCTGTTTTTT.